These T cell receptor beta chains were read from a single sample in a study of OX40 agonist ivuxolimab in advanced cancers. Assay used: immunoSEQ multiplex PCR; TCRdb lists only in-frame clones, some missing. Among roughly 63,000 clones listed, 89% were seen once. The sequencing used CD4+ or CD8+ T cells sorted from blood, collected in a trial of the OX40 agonist ivuxolimab. The receptors shown here come from an adult with an advanced solid tumor such as melanoma, head and neck, liver or kidney cancer. CDR3s include the opening cysteine and the closing phenylalanine or tryptophan. D genes are given only for firm matches. Not all rows give a size; the values are once, few, many and, for expanded clones, a class.

DNA	CDR3	size	D	J	V
TGTGCCAGCAGTGAGGGACAGGGTGGCAATCAGCCCCAGCATTTT	CASSEGQGGNQPQHF	NA	TRBD1	TRBJ1-5	TRBV27
TGTGCCAGCAGCCAAGAAGGCGGGACCCCCTACGAGCAGTACTTC	CASSQEGGTPYEQYF	NA	NA	TRBJ2-7	TRBV4-2
TGTGCCAGCAGTTTATCCACAGTACCCTACGAGCAGTACTTC	CASSLSTVPYEQYF	NA	NA	TRBJ2-7	TRBV28
TGTGCCAGCACCTCCCGGTCTAGCACAGATACGCAGTATTTT	CASTSRSSTDTQYF	NA	NA	TRBJ2-3	TRBV28
TGTGCCAGCAGTTTAAGGTCAGGCACTGAAGCTTTCTTT	CASSLRSGTEAFF	NA	NA	TRBJ1-1	TRBV28
TGTGCCAGCAGATATAGGACTAGCGGCGATTACAATGAGCAGTTCTTC	CASRYRTSGDYNEQFF	NA	TRBD2	TRBJ2-1	TRBV5-6
TGTGCCAGCAGCTTAGTTTCTAGCGGGAGGGCGGGAGAGACCCAGTACTTC	CASSLVSSGRAGETQYF	NA	TRBD2	TRBJ2-5	TRBV7-8
TGCAGCGTTGAAACGGGGGATCCTGAGCAGTTCTTC	CSVETGDPEQFF	NA	NA	TRBJ2-1	TRBV29-1
TGTGCCAGCAGCGTAAAAACGAGCTCTGGGGCCAACGTCCTGACTTTC	CASSVKTSSGANVLTF	NA	NA	TRBJ2-6	TRBV9
TGTGCCAGCAGGGTGAGCGGGACGCCCCCCCCCGGGGAGCTGTTTTTT	CASRVSGTPPPGELFF	NA	TRBD2	TRBJ2-2	TRBV7-9
TGTGCCAGCAGATATAGCGGGAGTGGCACCGGGGAGCTGTTTTTT	CASRYSGSGTGELFF	NA	TRBD2	TRBJ2-2	TRBV2
TGTGCCAGCACCAAAAAAGGAGAATTGAACACTGAAGCTTTCTTT	CASTKKGELNTEAFF	NA	NA	TRBJ1-1	TRBV6-1
TGTGCCAGCAGCAACAGGGAGAACTCACCCCTCCACTTT	CASSNRENSPLHF	NA	NA	TRBJ1-6	TRBV6-5
TGTGCCAGCAGCTTAGGGATCGGACTCGGGACAGGGTTCGAGCATGAGCAGTTCTTC	CASSLGIGLGTGFEHEQFF	NA	TRBD1	TRBJ2-1	TRBV7-9
TGTGCCAGTAGTCCCCGGGCGGTCCAAGAGACCCAGTACTTC	CASSPRAVQETQYF	NA	NA	TRBJ2-5	TRBV19
TGTGCCAGCAGTTTCGTAGAGGGTGATTACGAGCAGTACTTC	CASSFVEGDYEQYF	NA	NA	TRBJ2-7	TRBV28
TGTGCCAGCAGTTTAATGGCGGGAAATCAGCCCCAGCATTTT	CASSLMAGNQPQHF	NA	NA	TRBJ1-5	TRBV28
TGTGCCTGGAAGGCGGGGACTAGCGGGAGTTGGAATGAGCAGTTCTTC	CAWKAGTSGSWNEQFF	NA	TRBD2	TRBJ2-1	TRBV30
TGTGCCAGCAGTCCCCATCTACGATCTAGCACAGATACGCAGTATTTT	CASSPHLRSSTDTQYF	NA	NA	TRBJ2-3	TRBV6-4
TGTGCCTGGAGTTCTACGACCGGACCCCAGCATTTT	CAWSSTTGPQHF	NA	NA	TRBJ1-5	TRBV30
TGTGCCGCTGGGGGGAGTGGGGGAACCTACAATGAGCAGTTCTTC	CAAGGSGGTYNEQFF	once	NA	TRBJ2-1	TRBV10-3
TGCGCCAGCAGCTTGGAGAGAGACACTGAAGCTTTCTTT	CASSLERDTEAFF	few	NA	TRBJ1-1	TRBV5-1
TGTGCCAGCAGCAAAATTCCGAAACGTCCGGGACGGATTATCTATGGCTACACCTTC	CASSKIPKRPGRIIYGYTF	NA	NA	TRBJ1-2	TRBV21-1
TGTGCCAGCACCCTTCTAGCCCACAATGAGCAGTTCTTC	CASTLLAHNEQFF	NA	NA	TRBJ2-1	TRBV6-6
TGCGCCAGCAGCCAAGATTCGGGAGGCGATGAGCAGTTCTTC	CASSQDSGGDEQFF	NA	TRBD2	TRBJ2-1	TRBV4-3
TGTGCCAGCAGCGACCGGACAGAGTATGGCTACACCTTC	CASSDRTEYGYTF	NA	NA	TRBJ1-2	TRBV7-9
TGTGCCAGCAGTGATGGCAGGGAGAACACTGAAGCTTTCTTT	CASSDGRENTEAFF	few	NA	TRBJ1-1	TRBV6-4